This TCR beta chain was observed in a study of T cells after yellow fever vaccination. Notes on the study in general: Booster samples showed a return of most primary-vaccination clones (roughly 96% CD4, around 85% CD8). It was a small share of clonotypes that appeared in both CD4 and CD8 compartments.

Trimming removed 6 bases at V and 4 bases at J, with 19 bases between. Germline CDR1 is MNHNS and CDR2 is SASEGT. This CDR3 spans 15 amino acids. Synthesis of TCR cDNA relied on 5'RACE template switching, which attached a universal primer site and UMIs. TCRdb re-called the 5' RACE reads through MiXCR, storing one row per CDR3 protein. The sample lists hundreds of thousands of distinct CDR3 sequences, roughly 14% occurring once. Note on this clonotype: Its target is not known.

The source material was PBMCs, sampled on the day of the yellow fever booster vaccination. The origin of this receptor is a man aged 25-45 years who received the YFV17D yellow fever vaccine. The rearrangement joins TRBV6-1 to TRBJ2-7; no reliable D call. The CDR3 region has the DNA TGTGCCAGCAGCCGCGTGGCCGGGTCATATTACGAGCAGTACTTC. Its protein is CASSRVAGSYYEQYF.